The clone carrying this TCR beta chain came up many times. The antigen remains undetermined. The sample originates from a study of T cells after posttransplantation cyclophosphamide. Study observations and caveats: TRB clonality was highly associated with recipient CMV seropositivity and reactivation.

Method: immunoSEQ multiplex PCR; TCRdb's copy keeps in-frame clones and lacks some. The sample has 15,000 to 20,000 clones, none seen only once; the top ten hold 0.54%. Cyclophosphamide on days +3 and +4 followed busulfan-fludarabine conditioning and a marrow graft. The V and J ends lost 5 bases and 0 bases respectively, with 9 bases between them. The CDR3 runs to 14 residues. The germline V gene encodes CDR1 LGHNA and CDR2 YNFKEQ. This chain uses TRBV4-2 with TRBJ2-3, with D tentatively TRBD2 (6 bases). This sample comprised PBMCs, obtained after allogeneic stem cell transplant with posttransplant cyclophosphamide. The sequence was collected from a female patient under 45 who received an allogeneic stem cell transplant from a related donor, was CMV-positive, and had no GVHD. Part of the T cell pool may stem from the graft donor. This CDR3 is CASSDGGSTDTQYF. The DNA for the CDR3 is TGTGCCAGCAGCGACGGGGGAAGCACAGATACGCAGTATTTT.